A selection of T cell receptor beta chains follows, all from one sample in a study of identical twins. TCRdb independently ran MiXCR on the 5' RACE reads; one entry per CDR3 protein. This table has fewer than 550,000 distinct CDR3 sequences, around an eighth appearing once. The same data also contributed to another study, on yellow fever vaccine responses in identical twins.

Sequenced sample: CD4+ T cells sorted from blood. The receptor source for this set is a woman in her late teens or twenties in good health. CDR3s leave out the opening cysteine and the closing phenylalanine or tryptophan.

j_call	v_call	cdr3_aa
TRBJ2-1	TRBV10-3	AIKGPNEQF
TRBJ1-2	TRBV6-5	ASSYTLRQGYYGYT
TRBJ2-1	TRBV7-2	ASSPSSLPGGEQF
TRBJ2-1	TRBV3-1	ASSQDYPSRSYNEQF
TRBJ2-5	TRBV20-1	SAKIGLAGKETQY
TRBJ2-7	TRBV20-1	SASERGRTTYEQY
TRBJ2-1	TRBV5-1	ASSPTGTSANEQF
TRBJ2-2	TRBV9	ASSPVGGGSDTGELF
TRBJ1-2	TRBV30	AWSVVGAYGYT
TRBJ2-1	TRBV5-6	ASSFTVSGGYNEQF
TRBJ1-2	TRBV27	ASSLLSGGHYGYT
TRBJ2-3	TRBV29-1	SVVTLRTQGDTQY
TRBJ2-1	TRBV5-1	ASSPTSGGYNEQF
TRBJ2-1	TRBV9	ASSPRTGTSSYNEQF
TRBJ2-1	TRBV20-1	SARDGTGGNEQF
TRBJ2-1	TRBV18	ASSPTSNNEQF
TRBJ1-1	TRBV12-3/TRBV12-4	ASSYGDRGYI
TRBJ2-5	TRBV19	ASSLYGTAQETQY
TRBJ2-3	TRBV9	ASSRAAGDTQY
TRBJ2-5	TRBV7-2	ASGRRDLETQY
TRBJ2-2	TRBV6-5	ASSLSRTGDHPF
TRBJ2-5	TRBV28	ASSGQGAQEETQY
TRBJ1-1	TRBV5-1	ASSWTGALEAF
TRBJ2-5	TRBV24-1	ATSVLQRVHSETQY
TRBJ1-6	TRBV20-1	SARDRRGNSPLH
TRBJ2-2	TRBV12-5	ASGLDRKDLLGTGELF
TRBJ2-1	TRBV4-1	ASSGEANEQF
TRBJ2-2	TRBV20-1	SATGTGGAGELF
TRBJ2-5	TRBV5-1	ASSPGDLQETQY
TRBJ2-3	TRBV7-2	ASSPRADTQY
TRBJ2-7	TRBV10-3	AIRTAYEQY
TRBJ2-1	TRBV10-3	AIRVGGNEQF
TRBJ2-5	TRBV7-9	ATRGGETQY
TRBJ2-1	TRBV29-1	SVLRLANNEQF
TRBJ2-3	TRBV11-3	ASEGKGTDTQY
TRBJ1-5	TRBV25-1	ASTPGGQGENQPQH
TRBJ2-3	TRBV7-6	ASSLEWVGADTQY
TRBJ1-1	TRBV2	ASMARLNTEAF
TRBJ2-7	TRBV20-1	SAPTSGSYSEQY
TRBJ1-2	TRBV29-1	SVGGLGGANYGYT
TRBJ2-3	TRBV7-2	ASSRQGNLGTDTQY
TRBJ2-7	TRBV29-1	SVLTGVNEQY
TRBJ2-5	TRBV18	ASSPWHKDQETQY
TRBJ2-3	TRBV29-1	SVDGPSTDTQY